Presented here are 21 T cell receptor beta chains from one specimen sequenced in a study of human T cells and chemical hapten exposure. Documented time point: patch test 2, 6 weeks after DPC sensitization. Documented treatment: therapeutic diphenylcyclopropenone sensitization with weekly scalp DPC. From the RACE reads, TCRdb called clonotypes with MiXCR, one entry per CDR3 protein. The sample includes a few hundred thousand distinct CDR3 sequences, under 6.5% of them seen just once. The sample in question was whole blood, obtained in connection with sensitization to the hapten diphenylcyclopropenone (DPC). The receptors were sampled from a woman under 30 with alopecia areata. Some clones in this sample may be carry-over from other donors' samples.

The chain recombines TRBV21-1 with TRBJ2-3. TRBV21-1 is tagged as a pseudogene. The CDR3 loop spans 14 amino acids. CDR3 residues: CASSEAKSTDTQYF. The CDR3 coding sequence is TGTGCCAGCAGCGAGGCTAAATCCACAGATACGCAGTATTTT.

The chain employs TRBV3-1 and TRBJ1-4; TRBD1 agrees at 7 bases. The V gene end was trimmed by 3 bases and the J gene end by 8 bases; junction bases not matched to a gene: 6. This CDR3 contains 14 residues. The germline V gene encodes CDR1 LGHDT and CDR2 YNNKEL (reference sequence). This CDR3 is CASSHLDRAEKLFF. In nucleotides, the CDR3 is TGTGCCAGCAGCCACCTCGACAGGGCGGAAAAACTGTTTTTT.

The gene calls are TRBV7-6 and TRBJ2-3; 10 positions match TRBD2. CDR1 SGHVS and CDR2 FNYEAQ come from the germline V gene. The CDR3 contains 16 residues. With V trimmed by 6 bases and J by 1 base, 7 bases remained unmatched. The CDR3 reads CASRPTSGGGTDTQYF. CDR3 DNA: TGTGCCAGCAGGCCTACCAGCGGGGGGGGCACAGATACGCAGTATTTT.

This clonotype showed up many times. The rearrangement joins TRBV7-9 to TRBJ1-4; no clear D. V lost 4 bases and J 4 bases, leaving 7 bases between the germline ends. The CDR3 extends over 13 amino acids. CDR1 and CDR2 (germline): SEHNR, FQNEAQ (reference sequence). The CDR3 loop reads CASSSRGNEKLFF. The CDR3 bases are TGTGCCAGCAGCTCGCGTGGTAATGAAAAACTGTTTTTT.

This clonotype occurred a few times. This chain connects TRBV5-4 to TRBJ2-1, with 9 bases fitting TRBD1. Germline assignment: CDR1 SGHNT and CDR2 YYREEE (reference sequence). This CDR3 contains 15 residues. Germline trimming cut 4 bases from V and 8 bases from J; bases unmatched to any gene: 10. CDR3 sequence (DNA): TGTGCCAGCAGCCGCCCCGGGACAGGGTCTGATGAGCAGTTCTTC. Translated, it gives CASSRPGTGSDEQFF. The full variable domain, its missing parts supplied by reference TRBV5-4 and TRBJ2-1, is ETGVTQSPTHLIKTRGQQVTLRCSSQSGHNTVSWYQQALGQGPQFIFQYYREEENGRGNFPPRFSGLQFPNYSSELNVNALELDDSALYLCASSRPGTGSDEQFFGPGTRLTVL.

The rearrangement uses TRBV2 and TRBJ2-5; a possible D gene is TRBD2 (6 bases). The CDR3 consists of 16 residues. Deletions cut 5 bases from V and 0 bases from J, with 16 bases between. Germline assignment: CDR1 SNHLY and CDR2 FYNNEI. The CDR3 nucleotides are TGTGCCAGCAGTCGGAGGGGCTACTGGTACCAAGAGACCCAGTACTTC. It yields the protein CASSRRGYWYQETQYF. The full variable domain, completed using reference TRBV2 and TRBJ2-5, is EPEVTQTPSHQVTQMGQEVILRCVPISNHLYFYWYRQILGQKVEFLVSFYNNEISEKSEIFDDQFSVERPDGSNFTLKIRSTKLEDSAMYFCASSRRGYWYQETQYFGPGTRLLVL.

In this sample, this clonotype turned up many times. This chain uses TRBV5-1 with TRBJ1-3; D is unclear. CDR1 SGHRS and CDR2 YFSETQ come from the germline V gene. The CDR3 has 15 residues. The germline V and J ends were trimmed by 1 base and 0 bases, with 8 bases remaining between them. The CDR3 nucleotides read TGCGCCAGCAGCTTGAGTCGGAACTCTGGAAACACCATATATTTT. Its protein is CASSLSRNSGNTIYF.

This clonotype was counted at least ten times. The chain employs TRBV6-6 and TRBJ1-4; 9 bases fit TRBD1. V lost 5 bases, J lost 5 bases, and 9 bases stayed unmatched. The length of the CDR3 is 16 residues. The germline CDR1 and CDR2 sequences are MNHNY and SVGAGI (reference sequence). The chain's CDR3 is CASSPNRGQVNEKLFF. DNA for the CDR3: TGTGCCAGCAGTCCGAACAGGGGGCAAGTGAATGAAAAACTGTTTTTT.

The chain joins TRBV10-3 to TRBJ1-2; D not resolved. CDR1 and CDR2 (germline): ENHRY, SYGVKD. The CDR3 spans 15 residues. With 3 bases removed from V and 2 bases from J, the gap between germline ends came to 13 bases. In DNA, the CDR3 is TGTGCCATCAGTGAAGGCGGCAGCGTGAACTATGGCTACACCTTC. Its translation: CAISEGGSVNYGYTF.

This clonotype came up many times. The chain carries TRBV4-3 and TRBJ1-4; 8 positions agree with TRBD1. Unmatched junction bases numbered 2, after V lost 0 bases and J lost 5 bases. Looked up from germline, CDR1 is LGHNA and CDR2 is YSLEER. CDR3 length: 15 amino acids. The chain's CDR3 is CASSQDRTGNEKLFF. CDR3 coding DNA: TGCGCCAGCAGCCAAGATCGGACAGGGAATGAAAAACTGTTTTTT.

This clonotype was observed many times. J is TRBJ1-5 and V is TRBV18; D remains ambiguous. This CDR3 has 14 residues. Per the germline V gene, CDR1 is KGHSH and CDR2 is LQKENI. Trimming stripped 2 bases from V and 4 bases from J, with 9 bases between. CDR3 sequence (DNA): TGTGCCAGCTCACCAGGGGAAGTTAATCAGCCCCAGCATTTT. It yields the protein CASSPGEVNQPQHF. The whole variable domain, remainder taken from reference TRBV18 and TRBJ1-5, is NAGVMQNPRHLVRRRGQEARLRCSPMKGHSHVYWYRQLPEEGLKFMVYLQKENIIDESGMPKERFSAEFPKEGPSILRIQQVVRGDSAAYFCASSPGEVNQPQHFGDGTRLSIL.

This clonotype has only one observation. The chain links TRBV20-1 to TRBJ2-1; D is possibly TRBD2 (7 bases). Germline CDR1 reads DFQATT; CDR2 reads SNEGSKA (reference sequence). With 6 bases removed from V and 8 bases from J, the gap between germline ends came to 20 bases. This CDR3 has 14 residues. CDR3 loop: CSAPLWGGPYEQFF. CDR3 nucleotides: TGCAGTGCGCCCCTTTGGGGGGGCCCCTATGAGCAGTTCTTC.

This clonotype was recorded at least ten times. V usage is TRBV11-2 and J usage is TRBJ1-6; no clear D. Germline CDR1 reads SGHAT; CDR2 reads FQNNGV. This CDR3 spans 13 amino acids. The ends were cut back, 2 bases at V and 10 bases at J, with 9 bases in the middle. CDR3 residues: CASSLLENSPLHF. The DNA for the CDR3 is TGTGCCAGCAGCTTACTGGAGAACTCACCCCTCCACTTT.

The chain uses TRBV5-1 and TRBJ2-5, with D unclear. V gave up 2 bases and J gave up 6 bases, with 5 bases separating them. Germline V lookup: CDR1 SGHRS, CDR2 YFSETQ. This CDR3 region has 11 residues. The CDR3 DNA follows: TGCGCCAGCAGCTTTGGAAAGACCCAGTACTTC. Its protein is CASSFGKTQYF.

The rearrangement links TRBV6-5 to TRBJ2-7; 7 bases map to TRBD1. This CDR3 contains 13 residues. Unmatched junction bases numbered 5, after V lost 7 bases and J lost 2 bases. Looked up from germline, CDR1 is MNHEY and CDR2 is SVGAGI. CDR3 loop: CASKPGQPYEQYF. The CDR3 DNA reads as TGTGCCAGCAAACCGGGACAGCCCTACGAGCAGTACTTC.

In its sample, this clonotype was seen a few times. The CDR3 region is CASSQGVYYGYTF. The CDR3 bases are TGTGCCAGCAGCCAGGGGGTTTATTATGGCTACACCTTC. J is TRBJ1-2 and V is TRBV6-5, with 7 bases identical to TRBD1. This CDR3 spans 13 amino acids. Germline-derived CDR1 and CDR2 are MNHEY and SVGAGI. Losses at the gene ends were 6 bases for V and 5 bases for J; bases not matched to a gene: 6.

This clonotype was detected a few times. The V gene is TRBV10-3, the J gene TRBJ2-3; D could derive from TRBD1 or TRBD2 (5 bases each). The CDR3 runs 15 residues. Trimming left V 5 bases short and J 2 bases short, with 14 bases between. In germline, CDR1 is ENHRY, CDR2 SYGVKD. CDR3: CAISPGTFSTDTQYF. DNA for the CDR3: TGTGCCATCAGTCCCGGGACGTTTTCCACAGATACGCAGTATTTT.

This clonotype was counted ten times or more. The chain links TRBV6-6 to TRBJ1-5; TRBD1 aligns across 9 bases. The V gene's germline CDR1 is MNHNY and CDR2 SVGAGI (reference sequence). The CDR3 sequence is 16 residues long. After removal of 7 bases from V and 2 bases from J, the junction contained 9 bases not matched to a gene. CDR3 coding DNA: TGTGCCAGCACCCCCGGGACAGGGAAGCGCAATCAGCCCCAGCATTTT. Encoded protein: CASTPGTGKRNQPQHF.

At least ten counts were recorded for this clonotype. The genes are TRBV28 and TRBJ2-2; D is unresolved. There are 13 residues in the CDR3. Germline V gene data show CDR1 as MDHEN and CDR2 as SYDVKM. V was cut by 5 bases and J by 7 bases, with 11 bases left in between. CDR3 sequence (DNA): TGTGCCAGCAGTCTCTCAGAGAACGGGGAGCTGTTTTTT. This encodes CASSLSENGELFF.

The rearrangement joins TRBV9 to TRBJ2-3, with TRBD1 as a possible D gene (6 bases). CDR1 SGDLS and CDR2 YYNGEE come from the germline V gene. The V and J ends lost 4 bases and 5 bases respectively, with 14 bases between them. The CDR3 runs to 14 residues. The CDR3 reads CASSQGLAQDTQYF. CDR3 nucleotide sequence: TGTGCCAGCAGCCAGGGGCTAGCCCAAGATACGCAGTATTTT.

The genes are TRBV7-9 and TRBJ2-4, with 8 bases identical to TRBD1. The ends lost 1 base at V and 10 bases at J; junction bases unmatched: 6. CDR1 and CDR2 from the germline V gene are SEHNR and FQNEAQ (reference sequence). The CDR3 runs 14 residues. The CDR3 sequence is CASSLGGQGGIQYF. The DNA of the CDR3 is TGTGCCAGCAGCTTAGGCGGACAGGGAGGAATTCAGTACTTC.